This passage covers 28 T cell receptor beta chains from one sample sequenced in a study of T cell repertoires in breast cancer. A second nested PCR with blocking oligonucleotides suppressed unpaired genes. Each CDR3 protein gets one entry after TCRdb re-called the emulsion pairing reads with MiXCR. The table has nearly 40,000 distinct CDR3 sequences, about 41% seen once; the top ten hold around 60%. An expanded emulsion RT-PCR with primers for all TCR V genes paired CD8+ T cell chains. Sequencing was performed on CD8+ T cells. These receptors were collected from a pool of human donors with breast cancer or a healthy control (not recorded which).

Only a few counts were recorded for this clonotype. The chain joins TRBV2 to TRBJ1-6; possible D gene TRBD1, 5 bases. Per germline, CDR1 SNHLY and CDR2 FYNNEI. This CDR3 comprises 14 residues. V gave up 8 bases and J gave up 8 bases, with 16 bases separating them. The CDR3 bases are TGTGCCAGCCTCGCGGGGTTAGGGGATTCACCCCTCCACTTT. Encoded protein: CASLAGLGDSPLHF.

This rearrangement joins TRBV5-1 to TRBJ1-6; 10 bases align to TRBD1. With V trimmed by 2 bases and J by 5 bases, 7 bases remained unmatched. From germline, CDR1 is SGHRS and CDR2 YFSETQ. This CDR3 region has 17 residues. CDR3 sequence: CASSLWGQGSDNSPLHF. The CDR3 nucleotides read TGCGCCAGCAGCTTATGGGGACAGGGGTCGGATAATTCACCCCTCCACTTT.

This clonotype was counted between two and nine times. This chain links TRBV7-2 with TRBJ1-1; D uncertain. The CDR3 runs to 13 residues. Germline CDR1 and CDR2: SGHTA and FQGNSA. V lost 3 bases, J lost 2 bases, and 7 bases lay in between. CDR3 in DNA: TGTGCCAGCAGCTTGACGTTTAACACTGAAGCTTTCTTT. Translation: CASSLTFNTEAFF.

On this clonotype: This CDR3 is missing its conserved last phenylalanine or tryptophan, likely due to a read error. The chain carries TRBV12-3 or TRBV12-4 and TRBJ2-2, with D possibly being TRBD1 or TRBD2 (7 bases each). There are 14 residues in the CDR3. V was pared by 6 bases and J by 7 bases, with 15 bases between. CDR3 sequence: CASRTSGGGGELFL. CDR3 DNA: TGTGCCAGCAGGACCTCAGGGGGGGGCGGGGAGCTGTTTTTA.

This clonotype was seen more than once but under ten times. This rearrangement joins TRBV18 to TRBJ2-3, with 8 positions matching TRBD2. In germline, CDR1 is KGHSH, CDR2 LQKENI. With 4 bases clipped from V and 6 bases from J, the junction kept 9 bases outside the gene matches. The CDR3 runs 15 residues. CDR3 sequence: CASSQPGLVSDTQYF. CDR3 sequence (DNA): TGTGCCAGCTCACAACCGGGACTAGTTTCCGATACGCAGTATTTT.

This clonotype was observed a handful of times. The chain carries TRBV18 and TRBJ1-3, with no clear D. The CDR3 covers 14 residues. Germline CDR1 is KGHSH and CDR2 is LQKENI. V lost 2 bases and J lost 0, with 5 bases in between. In DNA, the CDR3 is TGTGCCAGCTCACCAAGGAACTCTGGAAACACCATATATTTT. Encoded protein: CASSPRNSGNTIYF.

The J gene is TRBJ1-1, the V gene TRBV29-1; tentatively, D is TRBD1 (5 bases). V gave up 5 bases and J gave up 1 base, with 14 bases separating them. Germline CDR1 reads SQVTM; CDR2 reads ANQGSEA. This CDR3 has 14 residues. CDR3 DNA: TGCAGCGTTCTAGAGGACATCTGGAACACTGAAGCTTTCTTT. Translating gives CSVLEDIWNTEAFF.

DNA of the CDR3: TGTGCCAGCAGCTTCGAGGGGTTCTATGGCTACACCTTC. Its protein is CASSFEGFYGYTF. The chain uses TRBV7-9 and TRBJ1-2, with D possibly being TRBD1 (5 bases). The germline CDR1 and CDR2 sequences are SEHNR and FQNEAQ (reference sequence). Trimming took 3 bases from V and 4 from J, leaving 9 bases between them. CDR3 length: 13 amino acids.

This chain uses TRBV27 with TRBJ1-5; D is possibly TRBD1 (5 bases). V lost 5 bases and J 8 bases, leaving 16 bases between the germline ends. The CDR3 consists of 14 residues. Germline V gene data show CDR1 as MNHEY and CDR2 as SMNVEV (reference sequence). The CDR3 DNA reads TGTGCCAGCAGTACAAGGGACGGTGTAAAGCCCCAGCATTTT. It yields the protein CASSTRDGVKPQHF.

The rearrangement links TRBV30 to TRBJ2-1, with D maybe TRBD2 (5 bases). Germline-derived CDR1 and CDR2 are GTSNPN and SVGIG (reference sequence). There are 13 residues in the CDR3. The V gene lost 2 bases and the J gene lost 8 bases, with 13 bases spanning the gap. CDR3 in amino acids: CAWSNDGGYEQFF. CDR3 DNA: TGTGCCTGGAGTAATGACGGAGGCTATGAGCAGTTCTTC.

The V and J genes are TRBV15 and TRBJ2-1, with D perhaps TRBD2 (6 bases). CDR3 length equals 12 residues. Germline values: CDR1 LNHNV, CDR2 YYDKDF (reference sequence). V lost 9 bases and J 2 bases, leaving 8 bases between the germline ends. The CDR3 region is CATGTAYNEQFF. The CDR3, as DNA: TGTGCCACTGGGACTGCCTACAATGAGCAGTTCTTC.

This clonotype was seen many times. CDR3 sequence (DNA): TGTGCCAGCAGCTTTTCTCGATCCTACAATGAGCAGTTCTTC. Protein sequence: CASSFSRSYNEQFF. This chain connects TRBV7-2 to TRBJ2-1; no reliable D call. V dropped 3 bases and J dropped 1 base, with 7 bases sitting between them. CDR1 and CDR2 (germline): SGHTA, FQGNSA. This CDR3 comprises 14 residues. Combining the CDR3 with reference TRBV7-2 and TRBJ2-1 gives the whole variable domain GAGVSQSPSNKVTEKGKDVELRCDPISGHTALYWYRQSLGQGLEFLIYFQGNSAPDKSGLPSDRFSAERTGGSVSTLTIQRTQQEDSAVYLCASSFSRSYNEQFFGPGTRLTVL.

This clonotype was seen a single time. This sequence may be a read error, since a much larger clone differs from it by one base. CDR3 coding DNA: TGTGCCGGCAGTGGACAGTCCTACGAGCAGTACTTC. Protein: CAGSGQSYEQYF. This chain joins TRBV27 and TRBJ2-7, with TRBD1 as a possible D gene (6 bases). Germline CDR1 MNHEY, CDR2 SMNVEV (reference sequence). The CDR3 loop spans 12 amino acids.

The rearrangement uses TRBV10-3 and TRBJ1-1; D is unresolved. CDR1 ENHRY and CDR2 SYGVKD come from the germline V gene. This CDR3 region has 16 residues. V lost 2 bases and J 5 bases, leaving 18 bases between the germline ends. The CDR3 DNA follows: TGTGCCATCAGTGAGACCGGACCAGTCCTGGGAACTGAAGCTTTCTTT. Translating it yields CAISETGPVLGTEAFF.

This clonotype has more than one count but fewer than ten. The V gene is TRBV27, the J gene TRBJ1-5, with D tentatively TRBD1 (5 bases). The CDR3 has 13 amino acids. V was cut by 7 bases and J by 2 bases, with 9 bases left in between. Germline assignment: CDR1 MNHEY and CDR2 SMNVEV (reference sequence). For the CDR3, the DNA is TGTGCCAGCACGGGAGGGGGCAATCAGCCCCAGCATTTT. This encodes CASTGGGNQPQHF.

This clonotype has a handful of counts. V gene TRBV16 combines with J gene TRBJ2-5, with TRBD2 matching over 8 bases. Germline V CDR1 and CDR2: KGHSY, FQNENV. After removal of 3 bases from V and 2 bases from J, the junction contained 5 bases not matched to a gene. The CDR3 covers 15 residues. The CDR3 coding sequence is TGTGCCAGCAGCCAGACTAGCGCAATTCAAGAGACCCAGTACTTC. Protein: CASSQTSAIQETQYF.

This clonotype has at least ten counts. The chain has TRBV3-1 and TRBJ1-2, with D perhaps matching TRBD1 (6 bases). The CDR3 extends over 14 amino acids. The germline CDR1 and CDR2 sequences are LGHDT and YNNKEL (reference sequence). V was shortened by 4 bases and J by 8 bases, with 17 bases between the two germline ends. The CDR3 here is CASSPNERGTGYTF. The CDR3 region has the DNA TGTGCCAGCAGCCCCAACGAAAGGGGGACGGGCTACACCTTC.

Concerning this clonotype: An end of the junction differs from the germline gene, which may be a read error. The chain couples TRBV4-1 to TRBJ2-7; 12 bases agree with TRBD2. The CDR3 spans 15 residues. The germline V gene has CDR1 MGHRA and CDR2 YSYEKL. The CDR3 region has the DNA TGCGCCAGCGGCCATCGACTAGCGGGGGCCTACGAGCAGTACTTC. Translating it yields CASGHRLAGAYEQYF.

The chain joins TRBV20-1 to TRBJ1-1, with D possibly TRBD1 on 5 matching bases. CDR1 is DFQATT and CDR2 is SNEGSKA in the germline V gene (reference sequence). The CDR3 length is 13 residues. The ends were cut back, 4 bases at V and 5 bases at J, with 14 bases in the middle. CDR3 in amino acids: CSATGGGLTEAFF. CDR3 sequence (DNA): TGCAGTGCTACTGGGGGAGGTTTAACTGAAGCTTTCTTT.

The chain recombines TRBV5-1 with TRBJ2-7; 7 nucleotides agree with TRBD1. Looked up from germline, CDR1 is SGHRS and CDR2 is YFSETQ. The CDR3 is 15 residues long. The V segment lost 3 bases and the J segment 0 bases; nucleotides outside the gene matches: 6. CDR3 in DNA: TGCGCCAGCAGCTCCGGACAGGCTCACTCCTACGAGCAGTACTTC. It is translated as CASSSGQAHSYEQYF.

As to this clonotype: An end of the junction does not agree with germline; a read error may underlie this. The chain carries TRBV6-8 and TRBJ1-2; 9 bases match TRBD1. The CDR3 is made up of 13 amino acids. CDR1 is MNHGY, CDR2 SAAAGT, per germline. Here the CDR3 DNA reads TGCGCCAGCAGCGGTGACAGGGGGTCTGGCTACACCTTC. It translates to CASSGDRGSGYTF.

The rearrangement joins TRBV12-3 or TRBV12-4 to TRBJ2-3; 7 bases map to TRBD2. Unmatched junction bases numbered 9, after V lost 5 bases and J lost 4 bases. The CDR3 covers 15 residues. DNA for the CDR3: TGTGCCAGCAGTCCAAGGGGCGGGAGAGCAGATACGCAGTATTTT. As protein: CASSPRGGRADTQYF.

The rearrangement uses TRBV2 and TRBJ2-5; D gene ambiguous. The CDR3 is 13 amino acids. V was shortened by 8 bases and J by 1 base, with 11 bases between the two germline ends. Germline values: CDR1 SNHLY, CDR2 FYNNEI. The CDR3 sequence: CASLGGGQETQYF. In DNA form, the CDR3 reads TGTGCCAGCCTTGGTGGCGGCCAAGAGACCCAGTACTTC.

DNA for the CDR3: TGCAGCGTTGAATGGTCCCTGGGTGCTGAAGCTTTCTTT. Its translation: CSVEWSLGAEAFF. V is TRBV29-1 and J is TRBJ1-1, with D hard to call. V was clipped by 2 bases and J by 6 bases, with 13 bases between them. CDR3 length: 13 amino acids. Germline V gives CDR1 SQVTM, CDR2 ANQGSEA. Complete variable domain (other parts from reference TRBV29-1 and TRBJ1-1): SAVISQKPSRDICQRGTSLTIQCQVDSQVTMMFWYRQQPGQSLTLIATANQGSEATYESGFVIDKFPISRPNLTFSTLTVSNMSPEDSSIYLCSVEWSLGAEAFFGQGTRLTVV.

In its sample, this clonotype was seen a few times. The chain combines TRBV25-1 with TRBJ1-1, with 7 bases aligning to TRBD1. Germline assignment: CDR1 MGHDK and CDR2 SYGVNS. J lost 3 bases, V lost 2 bases, and 3 bases had no gene match. CDR3 length: 14 residues. This chain's CDR3 is CASSEGTDYTEAFF. The CDR3 DNA sequence: TGTGCCAGCAGTGAAGGGACAGATTACACTGAAGCTTTCTTT.

In this sample, this clonotype turned up many times. V is TRBV6-1 and J is TRBJ2-1, with 8 bases fitting TRBD1. CDR3 length: 15 amino acids. CDR1 is MNHNS and CDR2 is SASEGT in the germline V gene. After removal of 5 bases from V and 2 bases from J, the junction contained 5 bases not matched to a gene. This CDR3 is CASSRGQGPYNEQFF. DNA for the CDR3: TGTGCCAGCAGTAGAGGACAGGGCCCCTACAATGAGCAGTTCTTC.

The rearrangement joins TRBV7-9 to TRBJ2-7; D unclear. Trimming stripped 5 bases from V and 3 bases from J, with 8 bases between. The CDR3 is 12 amino acids. Looked up from germline, CDR1 is SEHNR and CDR2 is FQNEAQ (reference sequence). CDR3 DNA: TGTGCCAGCAGCCGGGCCGACTACGAGCAGTACTTC. Protein: CASSRADYEQYF.

This clonotype was observed many times. The chain couples TRBV25-1 to TRBJ1-2, with 10 bases aligning to TRBD1. Looked up from germline, CDR1 is MGHDK and CDR2 is SYGVNS. CDR3 size: 13 residues. J lost 7 bases, V lost 4 bases, and 3 bases had no gene match. For the CDR3, the DNA is TGTGCCAGCAGTGCCCGGGACAGGGGTGGCTACACCTTC. Amino acid sequence: CASSARDRGGYTF.